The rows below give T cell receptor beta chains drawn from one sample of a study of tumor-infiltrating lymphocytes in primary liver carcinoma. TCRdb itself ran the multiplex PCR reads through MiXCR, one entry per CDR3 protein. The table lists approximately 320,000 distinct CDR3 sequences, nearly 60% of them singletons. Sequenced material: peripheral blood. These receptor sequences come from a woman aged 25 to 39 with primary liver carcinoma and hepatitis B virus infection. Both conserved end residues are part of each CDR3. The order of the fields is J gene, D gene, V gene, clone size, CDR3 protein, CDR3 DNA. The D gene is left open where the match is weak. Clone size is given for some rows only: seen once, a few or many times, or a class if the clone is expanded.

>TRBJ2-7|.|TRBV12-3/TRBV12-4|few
CATNRGGKVQGEQYF
TGTGCCACCAACCGAGGGGGAAAGGTGCAGGGAGAGCAGTACTTC
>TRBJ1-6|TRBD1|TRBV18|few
CASWTGGGSPLHF
TGTGCCAGCTGGACAGGGGGAGGTTCACCCCTCCACTTT
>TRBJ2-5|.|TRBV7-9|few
CASSSTGKETQYF
TGTGCCAGCAGCTCCACGGGGAAAGAGACCCAGTACTTC
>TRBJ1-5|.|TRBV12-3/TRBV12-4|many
CASSLQEGNQPQHF
TGTGCCAGCAGTCTACAGGAGGGCAATCAGCCCCAGCATTTT
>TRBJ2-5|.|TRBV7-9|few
CASSLDVQGETQYF
TGTGCCAGCAGCTTAGACGTCCAGGGTGAGACCCAGTACTTC
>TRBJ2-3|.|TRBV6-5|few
CASSRSREADTQYF
TGTGCCAGCAGCCGAAGTAGGGAAGCAGATACGCAGTATTTT
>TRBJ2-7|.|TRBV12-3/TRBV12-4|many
CASSLSLEQYF
TGTGCCAGCAGCCTATCCCTGGAGCAGTACTTC
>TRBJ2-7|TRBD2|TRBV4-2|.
CASSDLGLAGVDEQYF
TGCGCCAGCAGCGACCTCGGACTAGCGGGAGTCGACGAGCAGTACTTC
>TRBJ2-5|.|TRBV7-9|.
CASRPPGTDKETQYF
TGTGCCAGCAGGCCCCCGGGGACGGACAAAGAGACCCAGTACTTC
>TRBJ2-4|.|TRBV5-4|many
CASSLGTNIQYF
TGTGCCAGCAGTTTGGGGACAAACATTCAGTACTTC
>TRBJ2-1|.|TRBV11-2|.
CASSPVTSRVHNEQFF
TGCGCCAGCAGCCCCGTCACTAGCAGGGTCCACAATGAGCAGTTCTTC
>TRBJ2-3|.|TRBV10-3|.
CAISVEASSTDTQYF
TGTGCCATCAGTGTTGAGGCCTCTAGCACAGATACGCAGTATTTT
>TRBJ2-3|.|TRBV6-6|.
CASSYERSTDTQYF
TGTGCCAGCAGTTACGAAAGGAGCACAGATACGCAGTATTTT
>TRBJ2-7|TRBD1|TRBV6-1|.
CASSSSPGQGNYEQYF
TGTGCCAGCAGTTCCAGCCCGGGACAGGGGAACTACGAGCAGTACTTC
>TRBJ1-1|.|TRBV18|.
CASSPRGTGAFF
TGTGCCAGCTCACCGCGCGGGACTGGAGCTTTCTTT
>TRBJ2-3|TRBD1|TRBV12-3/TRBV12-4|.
CASSPGTGVADTRYF
TGTGCCAGCAGTCCCGGGACAGGGGTGGCAGATACGCGGTATTTT
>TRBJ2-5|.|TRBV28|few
CASSPGVPETQYF
TGTGCCAGCAGTCCAGGGGTACCAGAGACCCAGTACTTC
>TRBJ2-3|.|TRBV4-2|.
CASSQDGSGSADTQYF
TGTGCCAGCAGCCAAGATGGGTCGGGAAGTGCAGATACGCAGTATTTT
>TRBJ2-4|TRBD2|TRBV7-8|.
CASSRGLAGGPESPIQYF
TGTGCCAGCAGCAGGGGACTAGCGGGTGGGCCTGAAAGCCCTATTCAGTACTTC
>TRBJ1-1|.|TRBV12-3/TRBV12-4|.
CASSIRGGNTEAFF
TGTGCCAGCAGTATCAGGGGAGGGAACACTGAAGCTTTCTTT
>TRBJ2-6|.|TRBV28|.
CASRSQVSGANVLTF
TGTGCCAGCAGGTCACAGGTCTCTGGGGCCAACGTCCTGACTTTC
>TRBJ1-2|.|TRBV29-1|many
CSVGIRAGYGYTF
TGCAGCGTTGGAATCCGGGCGGGCTATGGCTACACCTTC
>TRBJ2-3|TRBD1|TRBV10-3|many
CAIRRTGTVTDTQYF
TGTGCCATCAGACGTACCGGGACAGTCACAGATACGCAGTATTTT
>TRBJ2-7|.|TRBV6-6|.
CASSYLSPRVSYEQYF
TGTGCCAGCAGTTACCTCTCGCCGCGTGTGTCCTACGAGCAGTACTTC
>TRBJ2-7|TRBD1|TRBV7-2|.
CASSRDRESYEQYF
TGTGCCAGCAGCAGAGACAGGGAATCCTACGAGCAGTACTTC
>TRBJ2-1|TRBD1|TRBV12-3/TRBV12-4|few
CASSIYRDRGNEQFF
TGTGCCAGCAGTATATACCGGGACAGAGGCAATGAGCAGTTCTTC
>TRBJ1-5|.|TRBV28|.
CASSLRTARGQPQHF
TGTGCCAGCAGTCTCCGGACAGCACGAGGTCAGCCCCAGCATTTT
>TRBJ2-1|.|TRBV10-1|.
CASSETGGQGFRNEQFF
TGCGCCAGCAGTGAGACCGGTGGGCAGGGGTTCCGCAATGAGCAGTTCTTC
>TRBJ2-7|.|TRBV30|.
CAWSGGGMLGYEQYF
TGTGCCTGGAGTGGTGGCGGAATGCTCGGCTACGAGCAGTACTTC
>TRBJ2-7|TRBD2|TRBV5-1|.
CASWTSGAYEQYF
TGCGCCAGCTGGACTAGCGGGGCCTACGAGCAGTACTTC
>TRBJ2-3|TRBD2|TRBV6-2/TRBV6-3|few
CASSYSSFSGINTDTQYF
TGTGCCAGCAGTTACTCGAGTTTTAGCGGGATAAACACAGATACGCAGTATTTT
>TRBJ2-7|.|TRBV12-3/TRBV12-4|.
CASGLHGNDEQYF
TGTGCCAGCGGTTTACATGGTAACGACGAGCAGTACTTC
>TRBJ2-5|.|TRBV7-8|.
CASSLSRGTRETQYF
TGTGCCAGCAGCTTATCCCGAGGGACACGGGAGACCCAGTACTTC
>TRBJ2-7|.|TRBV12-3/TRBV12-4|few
CASSPGRFSYEQYF
TGTGCCAGCAGTCCCGGACGGTTCTCCTACGAGCAGTACTTC
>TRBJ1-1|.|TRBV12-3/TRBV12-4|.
CVNSFSGAAEAFF
TGTGTCAACAGTTTTTCAGGGGCCGCTGAAGCTTTCTTT
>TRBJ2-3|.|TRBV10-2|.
CASSERGDVDRQYF
TGCGCCAGCAGTGAAAGAGGTGATGTAGATAGGCAGTATTTT
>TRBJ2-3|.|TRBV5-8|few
CASISLTDTQYF
TGTGCCAGCATCTCTCTCACAGATACGCAGTATTTT
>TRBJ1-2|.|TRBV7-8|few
CASEGTGGLLNYGYTF
TGTGCCAGCGAAGGGACTGGGGGATTGTTAAACTATGGCTACACCTTC
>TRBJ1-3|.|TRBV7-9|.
CASSLEYPDSSGNTIYF
TGTGCCAGCAGCTTAGAATACCCGGACTCCTCTGGAAACACCATATATTTT
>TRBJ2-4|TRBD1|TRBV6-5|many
CASTPGPPGQGGIQYF
TGTGCCAGCACCCCAGGCCCTCCGGGACAGGGGGGCATTCAGTACTTC
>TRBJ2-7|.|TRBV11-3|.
CASIFSQVDMQYF
TGTGCCAGCATCTTCAGTCAGGTGGACATGCAGTACTTC
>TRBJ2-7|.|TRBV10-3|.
CPIRPMGTSYEQYF
TGTCCCATCAGACCGATGGGGACATCCTACGAGCAGTACTTC
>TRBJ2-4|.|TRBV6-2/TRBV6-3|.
CASSYSGDTFYRGIKYF
TGTGCCAGCAGTTACTCCGGCGACACGTTCTATCGCGGCATTAAGTACTTC
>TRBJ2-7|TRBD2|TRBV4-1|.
CASSQDYRPSGIHEQYF
TGCGCCAGCAGCCAAGATTACCGGCCTAGCGGGATACACGAGCAGTACTTC
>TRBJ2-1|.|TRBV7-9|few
CASSLEVTLGPVYNEQFF
TGTGCCAGCAGCTTAGAGGTAACATTGGGGCCCGTTTACAATGAGCAGTTCTTC
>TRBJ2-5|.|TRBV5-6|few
CASSLVLTAETQYF
TGTGCCAGCAGCTTGGTCTTGACTGCAGAGACCCAGTACTTC
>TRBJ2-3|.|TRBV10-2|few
CASSDWGTDTQYF
TGCGCCAGCAGTGACTGGGGCACAGATACGCAGTATTTT
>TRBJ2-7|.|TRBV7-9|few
CASSLGGSRFEQYF
TGTGCCAGCAGCTTAGGGGGTAGCCGGTTCGAGCAGTACTTC